These 25 T cell receptor beta chains share one sample of origin, sequenced in a study of CD4 T cells in relation to SARS-CoV-2 and coronaviruses. Their target antigens are unknown. Unexposed donor CD4+ T cells date from about 2010-2019, before the COVID-19 pandemic. CD4+ T cells were isolated from the cells after around 9 days of culture. Clones were sequenced by immunoSEQ multiplex PCR, and TCRdb holds only the in-frame ones, with some missing. The sample consists of 10,000 to 15,000 clones, roughly three quarters of them appearing once. The source material was CD4+ T cells from PBMCs, cultured in vitro. Every receptor here comes from a human donor in good health.

There are a few counts of this clone. The rearrangement uses TRBV12-3 or TRBV12-4 and TRBJ1-2; D uncertain. V shed 6 bases and J shed 8 bases, with 13 bases lying between them. This CDR3 is built from 12 residues. For the CDR3, the DNA is TGTGCCAGCAGCTTTCGTAAGGAGGGCTACACCTTC. Protein sequence: CASSFRKEGYTF.

This clone was detected only a few times. The rearrangement uses TRBV5-1 and TRBJ2-7, with 8 nucleotides matching TRBD2. Germline CDR1 is SGHRS and CDR2 is YFSETQ. This CDR3 comprises 16 residues. V shed 3 bases, J shed 2 bases, and the junction held 10 bases outside the gene matches. The CDR3 protein is CASSYRAGVITYEQYF. The CDR3 DNA reads TGCGCCAGCAGCTATAGAGCGGGAGTGATAACCTACGAGCAGTACTTC.

This clone was seen more than once but under ten times. The J gene is TRBJ2-2, the V gene TRBV6-5; D unclear. CDR3 size: 13 residues. Germline V CDR1 and CDR2: MNHEY, SVGAGI. The V end was cut by 6 bases, the J end by 7 bases, with 12 bases between. For the CDR3, the DNA is TGTGCCAGCAGCTCGGCCGGAAGCGGGGAGCTGTTTTTT. Its translation: CASSSAGSGELFF.

The chain combines TRBV19 with TRBJ2-1; 9 nucleotides agree with TRBD1. CDR3 length equals 15 residues. The trim removed 7 bases at V and 13 bases at J, leaving 17 bases unmatched. CDR1 and CDR2 from the germline V gene are LNHDA and SQIVND (reference sequence). The CDR3 DNA follows: TGTGCCAGTATTAGAACACCGGGACAGGGAGGAAGACAGTTCTTC. Its protein is CASIRTPGQGGRQFF.

The V gene is TRBV6-5, the J gene TRBJ2-4, with D perhaps TRBD1 or TRBD2 (5 bases each). CDR1 and CDR2 (germline): MNHEY, SVGAGI. This CDR3 contains 11 residues. V gave up 8 bases and J gave up 6 bases, with 8 bases separating them. The CDR3 nucleotides are TGTGCCAGCGCTGGGGGAAACATTCAGTACTTC. Translating it yields CASAGGNIQYF.

V and J are TRBV3-1 (or the pseudogene TRBV3-2) and TRBJ2-7; a weak D match, TRBD2 (5 bases). From germline, CDR1 is LGHDT and CDR2 YNNKEL (reference sequence). The V end lost 2 bases, the J end lost 4 bases, and 9 bases lay between the germline ends. CDR3 size: 13 residues. The CDR3 spells CASSQSEGYEQYF. The CDR3 region has the DNA TGTGCCAGCAGCCAAAGCGAGGGTTACGAGCAGTACTTC.

The V call is TRBV6-1, the J call TRBJ1-4, with D unclear. The V gene's germline CDR1 is MNHNS and CDR2 SASEGT. This CDR3 is 16 amino acids long. V was trimmed by 1 base and J by 0 bases, leaving 9 bases between them. Here the CDR3 reads CASSEGFLATNEKLFF. In DNA form, the CDR3 reads TGTGCCAGCAGTGAAGGGTTCTTAGCAACTAATGAAAAACTGTTTTTT.

CDR3 nucleotides: TGTGCCAGCAGTGGAGGGGGCAGGGGGCTATACGAGCAGTACTTC. Translation gives CASSGGGRGLYEQYF. The chain couples TRBV28 to TRBJ2-7; 8 nucleotides align to TRBD1. CDR3 length: 15 amino acids. With 5 bases clipped from V and 4 bases from J, the junction kept 10 bases outside the gene matches. Germline V CDR1 and CDR2: MDHEN, SYDVKM.

The table lists this clone with a count of one. This chain links TRBV3-1 (or the pseudogene TRBV3-2) with TRBJ1-4; TRBD1 matches at 9 bases. The CDR3 consists of 15 residues. Looked up from germline, CDR1 is LGHDT and CDR2 is YNNKEL (reference sequence). V lost 1 base to trimming and J lost 8 bases; unmatched junction nucleotides: 5. The DNA for the CDR3 is TGTGCCAGCAGCCAAGGGACAGGGGCCAGAGAAAAACTGTTTTTT. This codes for CASSQGTGAREKLFF.

This rearrangement joins TRBV6-1 to TRBJ2-7; D not certain. CDR1 and CDR2 from the germline V gene are MNHNS and SASEGT. CDR3 length equals 15 residues. The ends were cut back, 2 bases at V and 3 bases at J, with 14 bases in the middle. This CDR3 reads CASSEYGSIIYEQYF. DNA of the CDR3: TGTGCCAGCAGTGAATATGGGTCGATAATCTACGAGCAGTACTTC.

This rearrangement joins TRBV13 to TRBJ2-7; D not resolved. V was trimmed by 7 bases and J by 0 bases, leaving 13 bases between them. Germline CDR1 is PRHDT and CDR2 is FYEKMQ (reference sequence). This CDR3 comprises 14 residues. The CDR3, as DNA: TGTGCCAGCAACCGCCGCGGTACCTCCTACGAGCAGTACTTC. The encoded protein is CASNRRGTSYEQYF.

This clone was counted once. The genes are TRBV19 and TRBJ2-7; no definite D call. Germline CDR1 LNHDA, CDR2 SQIVND (reference sequence). Trimming stripped 10 bases from V and 2 bases from J, with 21 bases between. The CDR3 has 15 residues. Here the CDR3 DNA reads TGTGCCACCTCTCTCCGGGTCTATCCCGCCTACGAGCAGTACTTC. Translated, it gives CATSLRVYPAYEQYF.

The chain employs TRBV5-1 and TRBJ2-7; D may be TRBD1 or TRBD2 (5 bases each). V was shortened by 1 base and J by 6 bases, with 20 bases between the two germline ends. Germline loops: CDR1 SGHRS, CDR2 YFSETQ. The CDR3 sequence is 16 residues long. In DNA, the CDR3 is TGCGCCAGCAGCTTGTGGGGGTCGGTCGGGATTCCCGAGCAGTACTTC. Encoded protein: CASSLWGSVGIPEQYF. Combining the CDR3 with reference TRBV5-1 and TRBJ2-7 gives the whole variable domain KAGVTQTPRYLIKTRGQQVTLSCSPISGHRSVSWYQQTPGQGLQFLFEYFSETQRNKGNFPGRFSGRQFSNSRSEMNVSTLELGDSALYLCASSLWGSVGIPEQYFGPGTRLTVT.

This chain links TRBV12-5 with TRBJ2-5; 11 bases line up with TRBD2. The germline CDR1 and CDR2 sequences are LGHNT and FRNRAP. Trimming at V came to 0 bases and at J to 5 bases, leaving 14 bases not matched to a gene. The CDR3 is made up of 19 amino acids. In DNA, the CDR3 is TGTGCTAGTGGTTTGGTACCCGACGGTACTAGCGGGAGCCCGGAGACCCAGTACTTC. Protein sequence: CASGLVPDGTSGSPETQYF. Looking up the rest from reference TRBV12-5 and TRBJ2-5 gives the full variable domain: DARVTQTPRHKVTEMGQEVTMRCQPILGHNTVFWYRQTMMQGLELLAYFRNRAPLDDSGMPKDRFSAEMPDATLATLKIQPSEPRDSAVYFCASGLVPDGTSGSPETQYFGPGTRLLVL.

The rearrangement links TRBV12-3 or TRBV12-4 to TRBJ1-5; TRBD1 matches 7 bases. V shed 5 bases and J 2 bases; nucleotides not matched to a gene: 0. The CDR3 consists of 13 residues. CDR3 amino acids: CASSTGGNQPQHF. DNA of the CDR3: TGTGCCAGCAGTACAGGGGGCAATCAGCCCCAGCATTTT.

This clone appeared a single time. The J gene is TRBJ2-7, the V gene TRBV14, with 9 positions matching TRBD2. Germline lookup yields CDR1 SGHDN and CDR2 FVKESK. The V gene end was trimmed by 1 base and the J gene end by 2 bases; junction bases not matched to a gene: 3. CDR3 length equals 15 residues. The CDR3 DNA is TGTGCCAGCAGCCAAGTGGGACTAGCAGCCTACGAGCAGTACTTC. This gives the protein CASSQVGLAAYEQYF.

The J gene is TRBJ2-2, the V gene TRBV4-2, with D possibly TRBD2 on 6 matching bases. Trimming took 1 base from V and 6 from J, leaving 18 bases between them. The CDR3 contains 17 residues. The germline V gene has CDR1 LGHNA and CDR2 YNFKEQ. CDR3 sequence (DNA): TGTGCCAGCAGCCAAGTCACCGCGGGATCGGGTCCCGGGGAGCTGTTTTTT. This translates into CASSQVTAGSGPGELFF.

This clone was seen more than once but under ten times. The chain combines TRBV2 with TRBJ1-5; D uncertain. V was trimmed by 5 bases and J by 5 bases, leaving 10 bases between them. The germline CDR1 and CDR2 sequences are SNHLY and FYNNEI. The CDR3 is 13 residues long. The CDR3 reads CASSNPPDQPQHF. Written as DNA, the CDR3 is TGTGCCAGCAGTAACCCACCTGATCAGCCCCAGCATTTT. The variable domain in full, completed from reference TRBV2 and TRBJ1-5, reads EPEVTQTPSHQVTQMGQEVILRCVPISNHLYFYWYRQILGQKVEFLVSFYNNEISEKSEIFDDQFSVERPDGSNFTLKIRSTKLEDSAMYFCASSNPPDQPQHFGDGTRLSIL.

This rearrangement joins TRBV4-1 to TRBJ1-3; D might be TRBD1 (5 bases). CDR3 length: 17 amino acids. Trimming shortened V by 4 bases and J by 0 bases, and 16 bases separated the two germline ends. The V gene's germline CDR1 is MGHRA and CDR2 YSYEKL. CDR3 residues: CASSLVGEGISGNTIYF. Here the CDR3 DNA reads TGCGCCAGCAGCCTCGTGGGAGAGGGGATCTCTGGAAACACCATATATTTT.

This sequence joins TRBV19 and TRBJ1-5; 9 positions agree with TRBD1. The germline CDR1 and CDR2 sequences are LNHDA and SQIVND (reference sequence). With 3 bases clipped from V and 7 bases from J, the junction kept 7 bases outside the gene matches. CDR3 length equals 15 residues. CDR3 amino acids: CASSIPGQGNQPQHF. In DNA form, the CDR3 reads TGTGCCAGTAGTATCCCGGGACAGGGAAACCAGCCCCAGCATTTT.

By its share, this clone is large. V usage is TRBV5-1 and J usage is TRBJ2-7; 9 bases are a match to TRBD2. The CDR3 runs 16 residues. The germline CDR1 and CDR2 sequences are SGHRS and YFSETQ. With V trimmed by 3 bases and J by 3 bases, 10 bases remained unmatched. The CDR3: CASSWGNLAGNYEQYF. The CDR3 nucleotides are TGCGCCAGCAGCTGGGGGAACCTAGCGGGGAACTACGAGCAGTACTTC.

This clone was seen a few times. The chain carries TRBV12-3 or TRBV12-4 and TRBJ1-2; unclear D gene. The CDR3 sequence is 13 residues long. The V end was cut by 2 bases, the J end by 4 bases, with 8 bases between. CDR3 bases: TGTGCCAGCAGTTTACAGGAGCCCTATGGCTACACCTTC. Translated, it gives CASSLQEPYGYTF.

The rearrangement uses TRBV6-5 and TRBJ1-2; TRBD1 matches at 7 bases. The junction had 7 bases not matched to a gene; V was cut back by 7 bases and J by 8 bases. The CDR3 is 12 residues long. Germline CDR1 and CDR2: MNHEY and SVGAGI. CDR3 sequence (DNA): TGTGCCAGCAAGGGGGCTCAGGGGGGCTACACCTTC. Translating gives CASKGAQGGYTF.

The sample holds one count of this clone. The V call is TRBV30, the J call TRBJ1-5; no clear D. Trimming took 2 bases from V and 6 from J, leaving 11 bases between them. Germline V gives CDR1 GTSNPN, CDR2 SVGIG (reference sequence). The CDR3 is 13 amino acids. The CDR3: CAWSKAGFQPQHF. Written as DNA, the CDR3 is TGTGCCTGGAGTAAGGCAGGCTTTCAGCCCCAGCATTTT.

The chain uses TRBV19 and TRBJ2-4, with no clear D. The CDR3 has 15 amino acids. CDR1 LNHDA and CDR2 SQIVND come from the germline V gene (reference sequence). Trimming removed 1 base from V and 2 bases from J, with 9 bases in between. The CDR3 DNA is TGTGCCAGTAGTATAGGAACCGGGTCCAAAAACATTCAGTACTTC. Protein product: CASSIGTGSKNIQYF.